One sample yielded the 26 T cell receptor beta chains listed below, sequenced in a study of T cells after yellow fever vaccination. MiXCR, run by TCRdb on the 5' RACE reads, gives a single entry per CDR3 protein. The sample consists of approximately 26,000 distinct CDR3 sequences, 4% to 5.5% of them appearing once. The specimen was PBMCs, either bulk or a sorted T-cell subset (CD4+, CD8+, memory, or dextramer-sorted; not recorded which), collected on the day of the yellow fever booster vaccination. The source of these receptors is a man aged 18 to 35 who received the YFV17D yellow fever vaccine.

In this sample, this clonotype turned up many times. The rearrangement uses TRBV6-2 or TRBV6-3 and TRBJ2-7; a weak D match, TRBD1 (6 bases). Germline CDR1 and CDR2: MNHEY and SVGEGT. V was clipped by 8 bases and J by 3 bases, with 17 bases between them. The CDR3 spans 14 residues. The CDR3 loop is CASEQQGRGYEQYF. In DNA, the CDR3 is TGTGCCAGCGAGCAACAGGGCCGTGGCTACGAGCAGTACTTC.

This clonotype was recorded at least ten times. This rearrangement joins TRBV4-3 to TRBJ2-3, with 12 bases lining up with TRBD2. Trimming removed 5 bases from V and 1 base from J; junction bases left unmatched: 7. The germline gives CDR1 LGHNA, CDR2 YSLEER. The CDR3 sequence is 17 residues long. The CDR3 protein is CASSGRLAGDGTDTQYF. CDR3 nucleotide sequence: TGCGCCAGCAGCGGACGACTAGCGGGGGACGGCACAGATACGCAGTATTTT.

This clonotype has ten or more counts. The chain is built from TRBV12-3 or TRBV12-4 and TRBJ1-4, with D possibly being TRBD1 (6 bases). The CDR3 spans 14 residues. The germline V and J ends were trimmed by 3 bases and 3 bases, with 8 bases remaining between them. Here the CDR3 reads CASSLKGANEKLFF. The CDR3 DNA sequence: TGTGCCAGCAGTTTGAAGGGGGCTAATGAAAAACTGTTTTTT.

This clonotype turned up a few times. In nucleotides, the CDR3 is TGCGCCAGCAGCTTGGATGGACAGTTGAACACCGGGGAGCTGTTTTTT. Its translation: CASSLDGQLNTGELFF. The chain joins TRBV5-1 to TRBJ2-2, with TRBD1 as a possible D gene (6 bases). The CDR3 extends over 16 amino acids. Germline-derived CDR1 and CDR2 are SGHRS and YFSETQ. Trimming left V 0 bases short and J 1 base short, with 10 bases between.

This clonotype was seen a handful of times. CDR3 in amino acids: CATSDRGAGGSTGELFF. CDR3 coding DNA: TGTGCCACCAGTGATCGAGGCGCCGGGGGGAGCACCGGGGAGCTGTTTTTT. This chain joins TRBV24-1 and TRBJ2-2; TRBD2 agrees at 7 bases. The CDR3 consists of 17 residues. Germline loops: CDR1 KGHDR, CDR2 SFDVKD. Trimming at V came to 3 bases and at J to 4 bases, leaving 10 bases not matched to a gene.

Ten or more counts support this clonotype. V and J are TRBV6-5 and TRBJ2-1, with D unresolved. This CDR3 is built from 12 residues. V lost 0 bases and J 12 bases, leaving 9 bases between the germline ends. In germline, CDR1 is MNHEY, CDR2 SVGAGI. The CDR3 nucleotides are TGTGCCAGCAGTTACTCCGGGTTGGGGCAGTTCTTC. As protein: CASSYSGLGQFF.

This clonotype was observed many times. V usage is TRBV20-1 and J usage is TRBJ1-5; 10 bases align to TRBD1. CDR1 is DFQATT and CDR2 is SNEGSKA in the germline V gene (reference sequence). J lost 7 bases, V lost 1 base, and 10 bases had no gene match. The CDR3 spans 16 residues. CDR3 sequence (DNA): TGCAGTGCTAGAGTCTCCTGGGACAGGGGAAGACAGCCCCAGCATTTT. It is translated as CSARVSWDRGRQPQHF.

This clonotype was recorded many times. This chain joins TRBV6-2 or TRBV6-3 and TRBJ1-1; D is undetermined. Germline V gives CDR1 MNHEY, CDR2 SVGEGT. Trimming left V 8 bases short and J 4 bases short, with 11 bases between. The CDR3 spans 12 residues. The CDR3 sequence: CASRAVSTEAFF. CDR3 DNA: TGTGCCAGCCGGGCCGTGAGCACTGAAGCTTTCTTT.

Many counts were recorded for this clonotype. The chain is built from TRBV7-2 and TRBJ2-3; 10 bases map to TRBD2. Germline values: CDR1 SGHTA, CDR2 FQGNSA. Unmatched junction bases numbered 3, after V lost 1 base and J lost 5 bases. The CDR3 has 15 amino acids. The CDR3 here is CASSLGAGGVDTQYF. The CDR3 region has the DNA TGTGCCAGCAGCTTAGGAGCGGGGGGGGTAGATACGCAGTATTTT.

V is TRBV28 and J is TRBJ2-2, with TRBD1 matching 8 bases. The germline gives CDR1 MDHEN, CDR2 SYDVKM. Trimming cost V 6 bases and J 3 bases; bases outside gene matches: 6. This CDR3 contains 15 residues. CDR3 sequence reads: CASRLTGGYTGELFF. The CDR3 DNA follows: TGTGCCAGCAGGCTTACAGGGGGATACACCGGGGAGCTGTTTTTT. The full variable domain, completed using reference TRBV28 and TRBJ2-2, is DVKVTQSSRYLVKRTGEKVFLECVQDMDHENMFWYRQDPGLGLRLIYFSYDVKMKEKGDIPEGYSVSREKKERFSLILESASTNQTSMYLCASRLTGGYTGELFFGEGSRLTVL.

Concerning this clonotype itself: An end of the junction does not agree with germline; a read error may underlie this. The V call is TRBV24-1, the J call TRBJ1-4; no firm D call. Germline assignment: CDR1 KGHDR and CDR2 SFDVKD. This CDR3 is 14 amino acids long. The CDR3: CATSGMVRTRAVSF. CDR3 nucleotide sequence: TGTGCCACCAGTGGGATGGTTCGTACTCGGGCTGTTTCTTTT.

This clonotype was observed many times. V usage is TRBV7-9 and J usage is TRBJ1-4, with D unclear. Germline assignment: CDR1 SEHNR and CDR2 FQNEAQ (reference sequence). CDR3 length: 10 amino acids. Trimming took off 5 bases at V and 7 bases at J, with 2 bases between the two ends. The DNA for the CDR3 is TGTGCCAGCAGCGGTGAAAAACTGTTTTTT. Translating gives CASSGEKLFF.

This clonotype was picked up many times. This rearrangement joins TRBV12-3 or TRBV12-4 to TRBJ1-1; D perhaps matches TRBD1 (5 bases). V lost 5 bases and J 7 bases, leaving 14 bases between the germline ends. CDR3 size: 13 residues. Here the CDR3 DNA reads TGTGCCAGCAGTACCCGACAGCTAATTGAAGCTTTCTTT. This gives the protein CASSTRQLIEAFF.

The rearrangement uses TRBV19 and TRBJ2-6, with D possibly being TRBD2 (7 bases). In germline, CDR1 is LNHDA, CDR2 SQIVND (reference sequence). With 6 bases removed from V and 4 bases from J, the gap between germline ends came to 10 bases. The CDR3 has 14 amino acids. The CDR3 DNA sequence: TGTGCCAGTAGCCGGGGGGCCGGGGCCAACGTCCTGACTTTC. Protein sequence: CASSRGAGANVLTF.

This clonotype was counted ten times or more. The CDR3 region is CASSVGLAGGNIQYF. The CDR3 DNA sequence: TGTGCCAGCAGCGTCGGACTAGCGGGGGGAAACATTCAGTACTTC. The chain joins TRBV7-2 to TRBJ2-4; 14 bases align to TRBD2. CDR3 length: 15 residues. Germline CDR1 reads SGHTA; CDR2 reads FQGNSA. The V gene end was trimmed by 5 bases and the J gene end by 6 bases; junction bases not matched to a gene: 3.

In nucleotides, the CDR3 is TGTGCCAGCAGCCGAAACCTAGCGGTGCAAGAGACCCAGTACTTC. This sequence encodes CASSRNLAVQETQYF. The chain is built from TRBV3-1 and TRBJ2-5; TRBD2 aligns across 7 bases. This CDR3 contains 15 residues. V lost 4 bases, J lost 2 bases, and 7 bases stayed unmatched. Germline-derived CDR1 and CDR2 are LGHDT and YNNKEL (reference sequence).

The CDR3 reads CARTRDSYGYTF. The CDR3 DNA follows: TGTGCCAGAACTCGGGACAGCTATGGCTACACCTTC. The chain carries TRBV2 and TRBJ1-2; TRBD1 matches at 7 bases. Trimming at V came to 9 bases and at J to 4 bases, leaving 5 bases not matched to a gene. Germline loops: CDR1 SNHLY, CDR2 FYNNEI. The CDR3 has 12 amino acids.

As for this clonotype: With a much larger clone just one base away, this may be a read error. This rearrangement joins TRBV20-1 to TRBJ2-7; D possibly corresponds to TRBD1 (6 bases). CDR1 and CDR2 (germline): DFQATT, SNEGSKA (reference sequence). This CDR3 spans 15 amino acids. V was clipped by 0 bases and J by 1 base, with 13 bases between them. CDR3 sequence: CSARDPWQGSYEQYF. DNA for the CDR3: TGCAGTGCTAGAGATCCGTGGCAGGGGTCCTACGAGCAGTACTTC.

This clonotype qualifies as medium-sized. V and J are TRBV9 and TRBJ2-3; maybe TRBD1 (5 bases). CDR3 length: 14 residues. CDR1 is SGDLS and CDR2 is YYNGEE in the germline V gene. The V end lost 3 bases, the J end lost 4 bases, and 12 bases lay between the germline ends. The CDR3 sequence: CASSESGAADTQYF. The CDR3 DNA follows: TGTGCCAGCAGCGAGAGTGGGGCGGCAGATACGCAGTATTTT.

This clonotype was detected ten times or more. This chain joins TRBV7-2 and TRBJ1-1; weak D call: TRBD1 (6 bases). V lost 5 bases and J 3 bases, leaving 10 bases between the germline ends. In germline, CDR1 is SGHTA, CDR2 FQGNSA. This CDR3 spans 13 amino acids. The DNA for the CDR3 is TGTGCCAGCAGCAAATACAGGGACACTGAAGCTTTCTTT. Its translation: CASSKYRDTEAFF.

A word on this clonotype: A much more abundant neighbour one base away suggests this may be a read error. The chain has TRBV7-3 and TRBJ2-2; D is uncertain. The ends were cut back, 2 bases at V and 2 bases at J, with 6 bases in the middle. The CDR3 sequence is 14 residues long. Germline V lookup: CDR1 SGHTA, CDR2 FQGTGA. The CDR3 sequence is CASSLHRNTGELFF. In DNA, the CDR3 is TGTGCCAGCAGCTTACACAGAAACACCGGGGAGCTGTTTTTT.

This clonotype is large in the sample. The chain recombines TRBV4-3 with TRBJ2-1, with 10 bases fitting TRBD1. V lost 1 base to trimming and J lost 3 bases; unmatched junction nucleotides: 0. Germline V gene lookup returns CDR1 LGHNA and CDR2 YSLEER. CDR3 length equals 15 residues. CDR3 nucleotides: TGCGCCAGCAGCCAAGGGACAGGGGGCTACAATGAGCAGTTCTTC. It encodes CASSQGTGGYNEQFF.

This clonotype was counted only a few times. The chain joins TRBV6-5 to TRBJ2-6; D remains ambiguous. Per the germline V gene, CDR1 is MNHEY and CDR2 is SVGAGI. Trimming cost V 2 bases and J 2 bases, with 7 bases left between them. The CDR3 is made up of 15 amino acids. CDR3 DNA sequence: TGTGCCAGCAGTTACGGGCAGGCTGGGGCCAACGTCCTGACTTTC. This sequence encodes CASSYGQAGANVLTF.

This clonotype was observed at least ten times. CDR3 loop: CASSQESGNYNSPLHF. In DNA, the CDR3 is TGTGCCAGCAGCCAAGAATCCGGGAATTATAATTCACCCCTCCACTTT. This chain joins TRBV4-2 and TRBJ1-6; D is unclear. This CDR3 is 16 amino acids long. Trimming stripped 0 bases from V and 4 bases from J, with 10 bases between. Per germline, CDR1 LGHNA and CDR2 YNFKEQ.

This clonotype was recorded many times. This chain connects TRBV7-3 to TRBJ2-3; 7 nucleotides line up with TRBD2. V dropped 2 bases and J dropped 4; count of bases not matched to a gene: 0. The germline V gene encodes CDR1 SGHTA and CDR2 FQGTGA. The CDR3 is made up of 13 amino acids. CDR3 coding DNA: TGTGCCAGCAGCTTACGGGAGGCAGATACGCAGTATTTT. It specifies CASSLREADTQYF.

This clonotype has ten or more counts. The chain recombines TRBV20-1 with TRBJ2-1; 9 bases fit TRBD2. The CDR3 loop spans 13 amino acids. Germline V gene data show CDR1 as DFQATT and CDR2 as SNEGSKA (reference sequence). The trim removed 6 bases at V and 7 bases at J, leaving 7 bases unmatched. The CDR3 protein is CSATTSGANEQFF. CDR3 sequence (DNA): TGCAGTGCAACGACTAGCGGAGCGAATGAGCAGTTCTTC.